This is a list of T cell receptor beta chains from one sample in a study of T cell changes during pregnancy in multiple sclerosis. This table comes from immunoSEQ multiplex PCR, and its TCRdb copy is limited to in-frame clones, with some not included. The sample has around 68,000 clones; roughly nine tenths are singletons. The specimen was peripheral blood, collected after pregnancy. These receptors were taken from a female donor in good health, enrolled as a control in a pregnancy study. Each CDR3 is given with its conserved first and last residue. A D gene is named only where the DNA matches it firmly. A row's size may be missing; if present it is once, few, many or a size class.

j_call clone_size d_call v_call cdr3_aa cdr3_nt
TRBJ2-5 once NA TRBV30 CAWSDQGGYPGETQYF TGTGCCTGGAGTGATCAGGGGGGTTACCCTGGTGAGACCCAGTACTTC
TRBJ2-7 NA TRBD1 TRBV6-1 CASSVDRGQHEQYF TGTGCCAGCAGTGTGGACAGGGGGCAACACGAGCAGTACTTC
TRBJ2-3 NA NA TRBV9 CASSVGGMGTDTQYF TGTGCCAGCAGCGTAGGCGGGATGGGAACAGATACGCAGTATTTT
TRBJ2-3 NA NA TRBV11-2 CASSPHRDTDTQYF TGTGCCAGCAGCCCGCATCGGGACACAGATACGCAGTATTTT
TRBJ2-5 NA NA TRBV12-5 CASGLQGSNGETQYF TGTGCTAGTGGTTTGCAGGGGTCTAACGGAGAGACCCAGTACTTC
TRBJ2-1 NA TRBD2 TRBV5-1 CASSSSSGGVNEQFF TGCGCCAGCAGCTCCTCTAGCGGGGGGGTAAATGAGCAGTTCTTC
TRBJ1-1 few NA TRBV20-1 CSVEGQFEAFF TGCAGTGTTGAAGGACAGTTTGAAGCTTTCTTT
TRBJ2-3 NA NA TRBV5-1 CASSLVGSYPDTQYF TGCGCCAGCAGCTTGGTGGGTAGCTACCCAGATACGCAGTATTTT
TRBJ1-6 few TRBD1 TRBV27 CASTPGQGNSPLHF TGTGCCAGCACCCCGGGACAGGGGAATTCACCCCTCCACTTT
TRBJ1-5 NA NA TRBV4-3 CASSWKGDSNQPQHF TGCGCCAGCAGCTGGAAAGGGGATAGCAATCAGCCCCAGCATTTT
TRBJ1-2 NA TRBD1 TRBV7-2 CASSLRGQGAHGYTF TGTGCCAGCAGCTTACGAGGACAGGGGGCGCATGGCTACACCTTC
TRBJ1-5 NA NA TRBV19 CASSIRDTNQPQHF TGTGCCAGTAGTATCCGGGACACCAATCAGCCCCAGCATTTT
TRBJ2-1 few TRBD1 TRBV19 CASSTNRGVGNEQFF TGTGCCAGTAGTACTAACAGGGGAGTGGGGAATGAGCAGTTCTTC
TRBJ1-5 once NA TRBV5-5 CASSLQDYHQPQHF TGTGCCAGCAGCCTCCAGGATTACCATCAGCCCCAGCATTTT
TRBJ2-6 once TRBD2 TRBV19 CASREGTSGSGANVLTF TGTGCCAGTAGGGAAGGGACTAGCGGATCTGGGGCCAACGTCCTGACTTTC
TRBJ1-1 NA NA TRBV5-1 CASSFADMNTEAFF TGCGCCAGCAGCTTTGCAGACATGAACACTGAAGCTTTCTTT
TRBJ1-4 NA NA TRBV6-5 CASSYGRATNEKLFF TGTGCCAGCAGTTACGGTAGAGCAACTAATGAAAAACTGTTTTTT
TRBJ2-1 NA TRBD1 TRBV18 CASSPGTGVVDEQFF TGTGCCAGCTCACCAGGGACAGGGGTGGTTGATGAGCAGTTCTTC
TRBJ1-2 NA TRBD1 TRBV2 CASSAGTGASNYGYTF TGTGCCAGCAGTGCTGGGACAGGGGCCTCCAACTATGGCTACACCTTC
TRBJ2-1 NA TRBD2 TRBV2 CASSEARFQAGGRNNEQFF TGTGCCAGCAGTGAAGCGCGATTCCAAGCGGGGGGCCGAAACAATGAGCAGTTCTTC
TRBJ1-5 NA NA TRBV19 CASREGLVSNQPQHF TGTGCCAGTAGGGAGGGGCTTGTAAGCAATCAGCCCCAGCATTTT
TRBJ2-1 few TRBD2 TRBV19 CASSIGPGASGEQFF TGTGCCAGTAGTATTGGGCCTGGCGCTAGCGGTGAGCAGTTCTTC
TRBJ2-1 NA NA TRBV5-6 CASSLIRNEQFF TGTGCCAGCAGCTTAATACGGAATGAGCAGTTCTTC
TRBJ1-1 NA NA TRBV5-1 CASSLPTGDLNTEAFF TGCGCCAGCAGCTTGCCGACAGGAGACTTGAACACTGAAGCTTTCTTT